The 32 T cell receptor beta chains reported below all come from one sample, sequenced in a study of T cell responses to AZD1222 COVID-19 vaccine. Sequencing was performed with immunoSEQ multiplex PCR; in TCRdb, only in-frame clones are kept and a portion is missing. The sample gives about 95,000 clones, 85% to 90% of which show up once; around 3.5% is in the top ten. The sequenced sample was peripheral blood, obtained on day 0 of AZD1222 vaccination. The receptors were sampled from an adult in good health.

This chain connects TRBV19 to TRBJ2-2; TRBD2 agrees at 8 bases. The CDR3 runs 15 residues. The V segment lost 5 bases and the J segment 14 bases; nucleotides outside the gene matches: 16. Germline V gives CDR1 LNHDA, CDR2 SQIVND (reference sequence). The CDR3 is CASSPRGGLRLSLFF. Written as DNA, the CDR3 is TGTGCCAGTAGTCCTCGGGGGGGGCTTCGTCTATCACTGTTTTTT.

DNA of the CDR3: TGCAGCGTTGAAGGGTTGACAGGTGTATATGAGACCCAGTACTTC. Translating it yields CSVEGLTGVYETQYF. V and J are TRBV29-1 and TRBJ2-5; maybe TRBD1 (6 bases). This CDR3 has 15 amino acids. With 1 base removed from V and 5 bases from J, the gap between germline ends came to 17 bases. Per the germline V gene, CDR1 is SQVTM and CDR2 is ANQGSEA.

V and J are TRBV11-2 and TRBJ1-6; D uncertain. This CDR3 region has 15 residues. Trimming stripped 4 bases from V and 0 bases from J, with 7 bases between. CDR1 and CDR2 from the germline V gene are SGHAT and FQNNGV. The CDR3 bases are TGTGCCAGCAGCTCACACATCTCCTATAATTCACCCCTCCACTTT. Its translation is CASSSHISYNSPLHF.

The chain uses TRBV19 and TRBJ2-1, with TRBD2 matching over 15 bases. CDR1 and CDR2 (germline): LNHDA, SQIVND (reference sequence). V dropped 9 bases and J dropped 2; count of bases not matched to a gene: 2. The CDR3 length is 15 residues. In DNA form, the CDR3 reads TGTGCCAGCAGGACTAGCGGGGGGGCCTACAATGAGCAGTTCTTC. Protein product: CASRTSGGAYNEQFF.

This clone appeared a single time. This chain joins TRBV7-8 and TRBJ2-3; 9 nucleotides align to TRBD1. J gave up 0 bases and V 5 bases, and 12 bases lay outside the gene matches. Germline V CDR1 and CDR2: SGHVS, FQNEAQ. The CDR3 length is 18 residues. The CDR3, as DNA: TGTGCCAGCAGCGCACCCGGGACAGGGCTTCCTAGCACAGATACGCAGTATTTT. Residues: CASSAPGTGLPSTDTQYF.

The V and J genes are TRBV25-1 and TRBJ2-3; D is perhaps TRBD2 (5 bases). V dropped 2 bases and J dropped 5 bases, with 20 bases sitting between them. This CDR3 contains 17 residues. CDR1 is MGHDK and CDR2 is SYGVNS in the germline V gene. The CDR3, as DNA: TGTGCCAGCAGTGAAGCTTTTGGACTCAACATGGGAGATACGCAGTATTTT. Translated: CASSEAFGLNMGDTQYF.

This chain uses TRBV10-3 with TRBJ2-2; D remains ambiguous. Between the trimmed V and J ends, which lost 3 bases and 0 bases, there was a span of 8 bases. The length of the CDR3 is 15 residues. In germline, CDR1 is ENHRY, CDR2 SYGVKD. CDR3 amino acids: CAISEVPTNTGELFF. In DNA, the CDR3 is TGTGCCATCAGTGAAGTACCGACGAACACCGGGGAGCTGTTTTTT.

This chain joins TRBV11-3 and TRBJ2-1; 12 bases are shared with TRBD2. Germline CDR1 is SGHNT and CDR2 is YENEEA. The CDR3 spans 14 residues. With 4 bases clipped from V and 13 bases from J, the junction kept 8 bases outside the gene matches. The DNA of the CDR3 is TGTGCCAGCAGCTCACCCTCTAGCGGGGGGGTCCAGTTCTTC. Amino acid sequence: CASSSPSSGGVQFF.

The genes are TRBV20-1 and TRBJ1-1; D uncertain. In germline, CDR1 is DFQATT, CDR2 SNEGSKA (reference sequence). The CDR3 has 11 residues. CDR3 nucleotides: TGCAGCACCGAGAAGAACACTGAAGCTTTCTTT. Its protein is CSTEKNTEAFF.

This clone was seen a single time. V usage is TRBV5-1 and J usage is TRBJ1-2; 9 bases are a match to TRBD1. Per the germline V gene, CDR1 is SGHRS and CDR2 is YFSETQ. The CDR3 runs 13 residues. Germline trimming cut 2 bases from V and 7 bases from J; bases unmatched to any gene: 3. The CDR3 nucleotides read TGCGCCAGCAGCTTACAGGGGGCGGGTGGCTACACCTTC. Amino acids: CASSLQGAGGYTF. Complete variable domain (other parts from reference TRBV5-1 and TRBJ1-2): KAGVTQTPRYLIKTRGQQVTLSCSPISGHRSVSWYQQTPGQGLQFLFEYFSETQRNKGNFPGRFSGRQFSNSRSEMNVSTLELGDSALYLCASSLQGAGGYTFGSGTRLTVV.

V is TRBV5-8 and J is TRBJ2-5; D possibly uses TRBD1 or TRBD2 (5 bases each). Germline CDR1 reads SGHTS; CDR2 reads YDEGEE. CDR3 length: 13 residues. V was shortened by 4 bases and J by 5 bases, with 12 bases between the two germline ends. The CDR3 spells CASSRGSGETQYF. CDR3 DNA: TGTGCCAGCAGCAGGGGATCGGGGGAGACCCAGTACTTC. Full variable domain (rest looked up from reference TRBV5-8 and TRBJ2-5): EAGVTQSPTHLIKTRGQQATLRCSPISGHTSVYWYQQALGLGLQFLLWYDEGEERNRGNFPPRFSGRQFPNYSSELNVNALELEDSALYLCASSRGSGETQYFGPGTRLLVL.

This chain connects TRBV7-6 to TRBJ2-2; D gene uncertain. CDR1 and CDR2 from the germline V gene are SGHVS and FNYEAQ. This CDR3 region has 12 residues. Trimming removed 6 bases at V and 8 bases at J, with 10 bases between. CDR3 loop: CASSPGEGELFF. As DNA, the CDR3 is TGTGCCAGCAGTCCAGGCGAGGGGGAGCTGTTTTTT.

The CDR3 sequence: CASSQGQGYYGYTF. The DNA of the CDR3 is TGTGCCAGCAGTCAGGGACAGGGCTATTATGGCTACACCTTC. The chain links TRBV27 to TRBJ1-2; 9 nucleotides align to TRBD1. Germline V gene sequence: CDR1 MNHEY, CDR2 SMNVEV (reference sequence). The V gene end was trimmed by 5 bases and the J gene end by 5 bases; junction bases not matched to a gene: 6. The CDR3 is made up of 14 amino acids.

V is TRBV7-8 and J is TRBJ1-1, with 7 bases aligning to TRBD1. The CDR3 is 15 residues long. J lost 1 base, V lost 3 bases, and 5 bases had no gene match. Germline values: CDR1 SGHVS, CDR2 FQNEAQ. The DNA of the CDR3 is TGTGCCAGCAGCTTCGAAGGGACAGCGAACACTGAAGCTTTCTTT. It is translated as CASSFEGTANTEAFF.

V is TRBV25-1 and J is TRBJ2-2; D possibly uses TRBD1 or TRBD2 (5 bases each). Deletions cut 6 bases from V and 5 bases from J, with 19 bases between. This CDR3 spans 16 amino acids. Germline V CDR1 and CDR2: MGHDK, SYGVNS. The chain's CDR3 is CASRPRGAPVTGELFF. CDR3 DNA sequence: TGTGCCAGCAGGCCTCGGGGCGCCCCAGTAACCGGGGAGCTGTTTTTT.

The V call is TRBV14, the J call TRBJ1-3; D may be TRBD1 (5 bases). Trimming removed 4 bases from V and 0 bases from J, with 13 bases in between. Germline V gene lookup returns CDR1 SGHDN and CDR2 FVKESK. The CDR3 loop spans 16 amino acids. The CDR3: CASSPFTGVSGNTIYF. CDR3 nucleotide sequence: TGTGCCAGCAGCCCCTTCACAGGAGTCTCTGGAAACACCATATATTTT.

The CDR3 region is CASSRIETVTGELFF. The CDR3 nucleotides are TGTGCCAGCAGCCGAATTGAAACAGTAACCGGGGAGCTGTTTTTT. The chain links TRBV3-1 (or the pseudogene TRBV3-2) to TRBJ2-2; D ambiguous. The CDR3 length is 15 residues. CDR1 and CDR2 (germline): LGHDT, YNNKEL (reference sequence). Trimming left V 4 bases short and J 5 bases short, with 14 bases between.

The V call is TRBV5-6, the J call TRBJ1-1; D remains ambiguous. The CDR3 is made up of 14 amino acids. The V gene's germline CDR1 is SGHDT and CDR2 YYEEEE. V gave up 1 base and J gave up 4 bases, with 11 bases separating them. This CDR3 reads CASSLTRGSTEAFF. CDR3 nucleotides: TGTGCCAGCAGCTTGACGAGAGGGAGCACTGAAGCTTTCTTT.

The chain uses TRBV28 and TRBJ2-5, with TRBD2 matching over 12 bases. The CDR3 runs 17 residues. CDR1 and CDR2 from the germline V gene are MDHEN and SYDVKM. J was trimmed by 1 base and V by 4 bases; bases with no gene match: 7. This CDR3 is CASSSIRLAGAQETQYF. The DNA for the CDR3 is TGTGCCAGCAGTTCTATCCGACTAGCGGGGGCCCAAGAGACCCAGTACTTC.

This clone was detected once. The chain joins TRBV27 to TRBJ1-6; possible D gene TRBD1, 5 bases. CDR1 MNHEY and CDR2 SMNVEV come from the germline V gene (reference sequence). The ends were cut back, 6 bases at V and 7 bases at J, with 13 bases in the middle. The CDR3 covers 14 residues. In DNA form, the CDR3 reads TGTGCCAGCAGGTCCGGGACGGAGAATTCACCCCTCCACTTT. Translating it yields CASRSGTENSPLHF.

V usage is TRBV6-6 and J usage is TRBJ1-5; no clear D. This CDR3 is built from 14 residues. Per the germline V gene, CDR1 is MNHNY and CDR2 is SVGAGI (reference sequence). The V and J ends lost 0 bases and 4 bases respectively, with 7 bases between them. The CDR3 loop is CASSYSSNNQPQHF. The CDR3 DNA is TGTGCCAGCAGTTACTCGAGTAATAATCAGCCCCAGCATTTT.

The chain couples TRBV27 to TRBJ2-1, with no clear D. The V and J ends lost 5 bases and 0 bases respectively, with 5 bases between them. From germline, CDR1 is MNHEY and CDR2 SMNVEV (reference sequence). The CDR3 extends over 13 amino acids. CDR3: CASSLSSYNEQFF. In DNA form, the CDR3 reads TGTGCCAGCAGTCTAAGCTCCTACAATGAGCAGTTCTTC.

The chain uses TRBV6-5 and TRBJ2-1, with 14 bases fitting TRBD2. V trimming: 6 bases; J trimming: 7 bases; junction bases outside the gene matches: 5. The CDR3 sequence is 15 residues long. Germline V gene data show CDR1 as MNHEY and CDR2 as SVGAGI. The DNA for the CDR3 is TGTGCCAGCAGATTGACTAGCGGGGGGGGGAATGAGCAGTTCTTC. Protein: CASRLTSGGGNEQFF.

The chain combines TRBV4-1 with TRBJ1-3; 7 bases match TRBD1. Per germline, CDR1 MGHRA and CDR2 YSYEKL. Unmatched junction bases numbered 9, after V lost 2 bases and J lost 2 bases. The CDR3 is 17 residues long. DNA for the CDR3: TGCGCCAGCAGCCAACCTCCGGCCAGGGGGGCTGGAAACACCATATATTTT. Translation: CASSQPPARGAGNTIYF.

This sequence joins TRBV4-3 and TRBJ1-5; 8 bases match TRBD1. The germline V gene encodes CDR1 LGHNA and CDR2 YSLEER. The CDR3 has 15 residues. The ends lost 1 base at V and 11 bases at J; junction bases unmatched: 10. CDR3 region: CASSQGTGRSQAQHF. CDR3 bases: TGCGCCAGCAGCCAAGGGACAGGGCGATCCCAGGCCCAGCATTTT.

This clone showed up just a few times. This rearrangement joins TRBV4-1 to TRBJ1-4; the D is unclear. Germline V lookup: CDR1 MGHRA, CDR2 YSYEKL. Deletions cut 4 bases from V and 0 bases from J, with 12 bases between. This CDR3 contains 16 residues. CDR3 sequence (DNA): TGCGCCAGCAGCCTACGCCTCCCCGCAACTAATGAAAAACTGTTTTTT. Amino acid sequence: CASSLRLPATNEKLFF.

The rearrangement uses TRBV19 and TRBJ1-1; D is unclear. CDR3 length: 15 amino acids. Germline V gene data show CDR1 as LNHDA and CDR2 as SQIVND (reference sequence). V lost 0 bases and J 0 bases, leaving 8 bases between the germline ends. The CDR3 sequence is CASSIEGGMNTEAFF. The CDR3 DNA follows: TGTGCCAGTAGTATAGAGGGAGGCATGAACACTGAAGCTTTCTTT. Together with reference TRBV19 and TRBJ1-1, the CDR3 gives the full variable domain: DGGITQSPKYLFRKEGQNVTLSCEQNLNHDAMYWYRQDPGQGLRLIYYSQIVNDFQKGDIAEGYSVSREKKESFPLTVTSAQKNPTAFYLCASSIEGGMNTEAFFGQGTRLTVV.

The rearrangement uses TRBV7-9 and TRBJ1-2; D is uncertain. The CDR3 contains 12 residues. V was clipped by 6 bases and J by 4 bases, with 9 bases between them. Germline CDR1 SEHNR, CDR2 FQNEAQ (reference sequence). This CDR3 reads CASRRDLYGYTF. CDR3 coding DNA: TGTGCCAGCAGGAGGGATCTCTATGGCTACACCTTC.

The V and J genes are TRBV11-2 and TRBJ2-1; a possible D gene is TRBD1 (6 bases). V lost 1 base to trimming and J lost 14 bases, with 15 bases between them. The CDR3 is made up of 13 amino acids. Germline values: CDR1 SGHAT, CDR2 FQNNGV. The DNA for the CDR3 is TGTGCCAGCAGCTTAGTCTACAGGGATAAAAAGTTCTTC. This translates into CASSLVYRDKKFF.

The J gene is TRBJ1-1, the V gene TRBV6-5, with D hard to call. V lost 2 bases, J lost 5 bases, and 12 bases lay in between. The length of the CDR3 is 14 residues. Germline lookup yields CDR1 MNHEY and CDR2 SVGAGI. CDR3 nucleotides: TGTGCCAGCAGTTACAGACCTCTTTGGACTGAAGCTTTCTTT. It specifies CASSYRPLWTEAFF.

The CDR3 reads CASSSGLAVSGETQYF. The CDR3 nucleotides are TGTGCCAGCAGCTCTGGACTAGCGGTCTCCGGGGAGACCCAGTACTTC. This chain joins TRBV7-2 and TRBJ2-5, with TRBD2 matching 10 bases. The CDR3 runs 16 residues. V shed 4 bases, J shed 5 bases, and the junction held 10 bases outside the gene matches. CDR1 and CDR2 from the germline V gene are SGHTA and FQGNSA.

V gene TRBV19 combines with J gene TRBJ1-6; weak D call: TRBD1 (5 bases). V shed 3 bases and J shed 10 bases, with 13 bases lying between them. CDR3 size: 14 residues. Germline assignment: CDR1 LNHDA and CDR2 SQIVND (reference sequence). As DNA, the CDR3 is TGTGCCAGTAGTATCAGGGTTTACGGGTCACCCCTCCACTTT. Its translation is CASSIRVYGSPLHF.